This is a list of T cell receptor beta chains from one sample in a study of T cell responses to AZD1222 COVID-19 vaccine. TCRdb keeps only in-frame clones here, not all; method: immunoSEQ multiplex PCR. Among 60,000 to 85,000 clones listed, approximately 90% were seen once. The source material was peripheral blood, sampled 28 days after the second dose of the MenACWY control vaccine. Receptors were obtained from an adult who received the MenACWY meningococcal vaccine as a control. CDR3s include the opening cysteine and the closing phenylalanine or tryptophan. Fields, in order: D gene, clone size, J gene, V gene, CDR3 protein, CDR3 DNA. A D gene is named only where the DNA matches it firmly. Size is stated for part of the rows, as once, few or many counts, or as a class when the clone is expanded.

D gene: .; clone size: .; J gene: TRBJ2-2; V gene: TRBV5-4; CDR3 protein: CASSLGPTHTGELFF; CDR3 DNA: TGTGCCAGCAGCTTAGGGCCGACCCACACCGGGGAGCTGTTTTTT
D gene: .; clone size: once; J gene: TRBJ2-2; V gene: TRBV10-3; CDR3 protein: CAIPVVGGAGELFF; CDR3 DNA: TGTGCCATCCCCGTGGTAGGGGGGGCCGGGGAGCTGTTTTTT
D gene: .; clone size: .; J gene: TRBJ1-5; V gene: TRBV5-1; CDR3 protein: CAIQKGPPGHQPQHF; CDR3 DNA: TGCGCCATCCAGAAAGGGCCTCCGGGTCATCAGCCCCAGCATTTT
D gene: TRBD1; clone size: .; J gene: TRBJ1-2; V gene: TRBV5-4; CDR3 protein: CASSTGTGVYGYTF; CDR3 DNA: TGTGCCAGCAGCACCGGGACAGGGGTTTATGGCTACACCTTC
D gene: TRBD2; clone size: .; J gene: TRBJ2-7; V gene: TRBV7-8; CDR3 protein: CASSQVLAGDPYEQYF; CDR3 DNA: TGTGCCAGCAGCCAAGTACTAGCGGGGGATCCCTACGAGCAGTACTTC
D gene: .; clone size: .; J gene: TRBJ2-7; V gene: TRBV5-4; CDR3 protein: CASSHWASYEQYF; CDR3 DNA: TGTGCCAGCAGCCATTGGGCTTCCTACGAGCAGTACTTC
D gene: .; clone size: .; J gene: TRBJ2-1; V gene: TRBV7-2; CDR3 protein: CASSLKWSSHNEQFF; CDR3 DNA: TGTGCCAGCAGCTTAAAGTGGTCTAGCCACAATGAGCAGTTCTTC
D gene: .; clone size: .; J gene: TRBJ2-7; V gene: TRBV5-5; CDR3 protein: CASTRDYEQYF; CDR3 DNA: TGTGCCAGCACTAGGGATTACGAGCAGTACTTC
D gene: .; clone size: .; J gene: TRBJ1-5; V gene: TRBV5-1; CDR3 protein: CASSATGTNQPQHF; CDR3 DNA: TGCGCCAGCAGCGCCACAGGGACCAATCAGCCCCAGCATTTT
D gene: .; clone size: .; J gene: TRBJ1-6; V gene: TRBV5-1; CDR3 protein: CASSPWTVVNSPLHF; CDR3 DNA: TGCGCCAGCAGCCCGTGGACGGTGGTGAATTCACCCCTCCACTTT
D gene: TRBD2; clone size: once; J gene: TRBJ2-1; V gene: TRBV3-1/TRBV3-2; CDR3 protein: CASSQDWGGTSGSLDEQFF; CDR3 DNA: TGTGCCAGCAGCCAAGATTGGGGTGGGACTAGCGGGAGTTTGGATGAGCAGTTCTTC
D gene: TRBD1; clone size: .; J gene: TRBJ1-1; V gene: TRBV3-1/TRBV3-2; CDR3 protein: CASKRGQQNTEAFF; CDR3 DNA: TGTGCCAGCAAAAGGGGACAGCAGAACACTGAAGCTTTCTTT
D gene: TRBD1; clone size: .; J gene: TRBJ1-2; V gene: TRBV7-6; CDR3 protein: CASSLTGNGYTF; CDR3 DNA: TGTGCCAGCAGCTTGACAGGGAACGGCTACACCTTC
D gene: .; clone size: .; J gene: TRBJ1-5; V gene: TRBV30; CDR3 protein: CAWTRTANQPQHF; CDR3 DNA: TGTGCCTGGACCCGGACAGCTAATCAGCCCCAGCATTTT
D gene: TRBD1; clone size: once; J gene: TRBJ1-4; V gene: TRBV4-3; CDR3 protein: CASSQWANYRGPREKLFF; CDR3 DNA: TGCGCCAGCAGCCAATGGGCGAACTACAGGGGGCCACGGGAAAAACTGTTTTTT
D gene: .; clone size: few; J gene: TRBJ2-3; V gene: TRBV2; CDR3 protein: CASSDMVGDTQYF; CDR3 DNA: TGTGCCAGCAGTGATATGGTGGGGGATACGCAGTATTTT
D gene: .; clone size: .; J gene: TRBJ1-1; V gene: TRBV6-5; CDR3 protein: CASRYHGHQNTEAFF; CDR3 DNA: TGTGCCAGCAGGTACCACGGACATCAGAACACTGAAGCTTTCTTT
D gene: TRBD2; clone size: .; J gene: TRBJ2-3; V gene: TRBV2; CDR3 protein: CASSEWGSGAQYF; CDR3 DNA: TGTGCCAGCAGTGAATGGGGTAGCGGGGCGCAGTATTTT
D gene: TRBD1; clone size: .; J gene: TRBJ2-1; V gene: TRBV5-4; CDR3 protein: CASSSGTVPGEQFF; CDR3 DNA: TGTGCCAGCAGCTCCGGGACAGTCCCGGGGGAGCAGTTCTTC
D gene: TRBD1; clone size: once; J gene: TRBJ1-2; V gene: TRBV28; CDR3 protein: CASSTPRGRIYGYTF; CDR3 DNA: TGTGCCAGCAGTACGCCCAGGGGGCGGATCTATGGCTACACCTTC
D gene: TRBD2; clone size: .; J gene: TRBJ2-7; V gene: TRBV3-1/TRBV3-2; CDR3 protein: CASSQGLAGGSYEQYF; CDR3 DNA: TGTGCCAGCAGCCAAGGTTTAGCGGGTGGATCCTACGAGCAGTACTTC
D gene: .; clone size: .; J gene: TRBJ2-2; V gene: TRBV7-2; CDR3 protein: CASSLVLGDAGELFF; CDR3 DNA: TGTGCCAGCAGCTTAGTGTTGGGGGACGCCGGGGAGCTGTTTTTT
D gene: .; clone size: once; J gene: TRBJ2-2; V gene: TRBV27; CDR3 protein: CASSSPTSPRSKMELFF; CDR3 DNA: TGTGCCAGCAGTTCCCCCACTTCACCTCGGTCTAAAATGGAGCTGTTTTTT
D gene: .; clone size: .; J gene: TRBJ2-1; V gene: TRBV7-3; CDR3 protein: CASSLGSYNEQFF; CDR3 DNA: TGTGCCAGCAGCTTAGGCTCCTACAATGAGCAGTTCTTC
D gene: .; clone size: .; J gene: TRBJ2-3; V gene: TRBV5-1; CDR3 protein: CASSVGVSKVGTDTQYF; CDR3 DNA: TGCGCCAGCAGCGTCGGGGTTTCTAAGGTGGGCACAGATACGCAGTATTTT
D gene: TRBD1; clone size: .; J gene: TRBJ2-6; V gene: TRBV3-1/TRBV3-2; CDR3 protein: CASSRDRGAGANVLTF; CDR3 DNA: TGTGCCAGCAGCCGAGACAGGGGGGCGGGGGCCAACGTCCTGACTTTC
D gene: .; clone size: .; J gene: TRBJ1-2; V gene: TRBV5-1; CDR3 protein: CASSLDRVGAYGYTF; CDR3 DNA: TGCGCCAGCAGCTTGGATAGGGTAGGCGCCTATGGCTACACCTTC
D gene: .; clone size: once; J gene: TRBJ2-2; V gene: TRBV19; CDR3 protein: CASSKQGMNTGELFF; CDR3 DNA: TGTGCCAGTAGCAAACAGGGCATGAACACCGGGGAGCTGTTTTTT
D gene: TRBD2; clone size: .; J gene: TRBJ2-7; V gene: TRBV7-2; CDR3 protein: CASSLSGRLSYEQYF; CDR3 DNA: TGTGCCAGCAGCCTTAGCGGGCGTCTCTCCTACGAGCAGTACTTC
D gene: .; clone size: .; J gene: TRBJ1-2; V gene: TRBV7-2; CDR3 protein: CASSLGPQKDYGYTF; CDR3 DNA: TGTGCCAGCAGCCTGGGGCCCCAGAAGGACTATGGCTACACCTTC
D gene: .; clone size: .; J gene: TRBJ2-7; V gene: TRBV7-2; CDR3 protein: CASSLSAQSSYEQYF; CDR3 DNA: TGTGCCAGCAGCTTATCTGCCCAGAGCTCCTACGAGCAGTACTTC
D gene: TRBD1; clone size: .; J gene: TRBJ2-5; V gene: TRBV2; CDR3 protein: CASALGQGAGETQYF; CDR3 DNA: TGTGCCAGCGCTTTAGGACAGGGGGCTGGAGAGACCCAGTACTTC
D gene: TRBD1; clone size: .; J gene: TRBJ2-2; V gene: TRBV29-1; CDR3 protein: CSVAGTGADTGELFF; CDR3 DNA: TGCAGCGTCGCTGGGACAGGGGCGGACACCGGGGAGCTGTTTTTT
D gene: TRBD1; clone size: .; J gene: TRBJ1-2; V gene: TRBV6-2/TRBV6-3; CDR3 protein: CASSSRGSYGYTF; CDR3 DNA: TGTGCCAGCAGTTCCAGGGGGTCCTATGGCTACACCTTC
D gene: TRBD2; clone size: .; J gene: TRBJ2-7; V gene: TRBV6-2/TRBV6-3; CDR3 protein: CASSTMGLAGYEQYF; CDR3 DNA: TGTGCCAGCAGTACAATGGGACTAGCGGGTTACGAGCAGTACTTC
D gene: .; clone size: .; J gene: TRBJ2-6; V gene: TRBV7-2; CDR3 protein: CASSFDGSSGANVLTF; CDR3 DNA: TGTGCCAGCAGCTTTGACGGGAGCTCTGGGGCCAACGTCCTGACTTTC
D gene: .; clone size: .; J gene: TRBJ2-2; V gene: TRBV9; CDR3 protein: CASSVTGWETGELFF; CDR3 DNA: TGTGCCAGCAGCGTAACAGGCTGGGAAACCGGGGAGCTGTTTTTT
D gene: TRBD1; clone size: .; J gene: TRBJ1-2; V gene: TRBV5-1; CDR3 protein: CASSLETGLGGYTF; CDR3 DNA: TGCGCCAGCAGCTTGGAGACAGGGCTAGGAGGCTACACCTTC
D gene: .; clone size: .; J gene: TRBJ1-5; V gene: TRBV7-2; CDR3 protein: CASSNGGYQPQHF; CDR3 DNA: TGTGCCAGCAGCAACGGGGGCTATCAGCCCCAGCATTTT
D gene: TRBD1; clone size: .; J gene: TRBJ2-3; V gene: TRBV7-3; CDR3 protein: CASSPTPPGQGFSTDTQYF; CDR3 DNA: TGTGCCAGCAGCCCCACCCCCCCGGGACAGGGGTTCTCCACAGATACGCAGTATTTT
D gene: .; clone size: .; J gene: TRBJ1-1; V gene: TRBV12-3/TRBV12-4; CDR3 protein: CASTVQGPREAFF; CDR3 DNA: TGTGCCAGCACCGTCCAGGGCCCGCGTGAAGCTTTCTTT
D gene: .; clone size: .; J gene: TRBJ2-1; V gene: TRBV21-1; CDR3 protein: CASSKRGNSYNEQFF; CDR3 DNA: TGTGCCAGCAGCAAGAGGGGAAACTCCTACAATGAGCAGTTCTTC
D gene: .; clone size: .; J gene: TRBJ1-6; V gene: TRBV27; CDR3 protein: CASSLRARASRGTTSYNSPLHF; CDR3 DNA: TGTGCCAGCAGTTTGCGGGCCCGGGCCTCACGGGGCACCACCTCCTATAATTCACCCCTCCACTTT
D gene: .; clone size: .; J gene: TRBJ2-7; V gene: TRBV7-2; CDR3 protein: CASSLPSGVEQYF; CDR3 DNA: TGTGCCAGCAGCTTACCCTCGGGGGTCGAGCAGTACTTC
D gene: .; clone size: .; J gene: TRBJ2-7; V gene: TRBV10-1; CDR3 protein: CASSSQGYNQQYF; CDR3 DNA: TGCGCCAGCAGTTCCCAGGGGTATAACCAGCAGTACTTC
D gene: .; clone size: .; J gene: TRBJ2-5; V gene: TRBV6-2/TRBV6-3; CDR3 protein: CASSSPGTAQYF; CDR3 DNA: TGTGCCAGCAGTTCCCCGGGCACGGCCCAGTACTTC
D gene: .; clone size: .; J gene: TRBJ1-1; V gene: TRBV10-2; CDR3 protein: CASKRTPNTEAFF; CDR3 DNA: TGCGCCAGCAAACGGACTCCGAACACTGAAGCTTTCTTT
D gene: .; clone size: .; J gene: TRBJ1-2; V gene: TRBV7-2; CDR3 protein: CASSLDGFAGYTF; CDR3 DNA: TGTGCCAGCAGCTTAGACGGGTTCGCGGGCTACACCTTC